This T cell receptor (beta chain) was recorded in a study of blood T cell repertoires in COVID-19. About the study: Italy, Spain and the United States were the sources of the convalescent and acute COVID-19 samples. PBMCs, B-cell-depleted T cells, or T cells provided the cDNA or gDNA that made up the material.

Using immunoSEQ multiplex PCR, the repertoire was profiled, and TCRdb retains in-frame clones only, with some absent. The table has some 120,000 clones, around 83% seen once. Trimming removed 3 bases from V and 5 bases from J, with 17 bases in between. The CDR3 runs 15 residues. Germline CDR1 is SGHDT and CDR2 is YYEEEE. This clone was detected once. The TCR sequence derives from an elderly man with active or convalescent COVID-19. The rearrangement links TRBV5-6 to TRBJ1-1; D is possibly TRBD1 (5 bases). Source material: peripheral blood. The DNA for the CDR3 is TGTGCCAGCAGCTCGACCCGCACGGGACTGACTGAAGCTTTCTTT. The encoded protein is CASSSTRTGLTEAFF.